Listed below are T cell receptor beta chains from one sample, sequenced in a study of cytomegalovirus exposure and HLA in healthy donors. Here immunoSEQ multiplex PCR was the method, and the copy in TCRdb shows in-frame clones only, minus some. The sample carries around 70,000 clones, approximately 80% recorded once. Sequenced: PBMCs. The receptors were sampled from a girl aged 10-17 years in good health and CMV-seropositive. Both conserved end residues are part of each CDR3. Each record gives: J gene, V gene, D gene, clone size, CDR3 DNA, CDR3 protein. The D gene is left open where the match is weak. Where a row states a size, it is once, few, many or the class of an expanded clone; other rows omit it.

J gene: TRBJ2-7
V gene: TRBV11-2
D gene: TRBD1
clone size: .
CDR3 DNA: TGTGCCACACAGGGACAGGGCTCCTACGAGCAGTACTTC
CDR3 protein: CATQGQGSYEQYF

J gene: TRBJ1-1
V gene: TRBV7-2
D gene: .
clone size: .
CDR3 DNA: TGTGCCAGCACCCCAACCGTGGGGGGTGGTACTGAAGCTTTCTTT
CDR3 protein: CASTPTVGGGTEAFF

J gene: TRBJ1-2
V gene: TRBV7-4
D gene: TRBD1
clone size: .
CDR3 DNA: TGTGCCAGCCTAACAAAAACCGGGACAGGGACCGGCTACACCTTC
CDR3 protein: CASLTKTGTGTGYTF

J gene: TRBJ2-7
V gene: TRBV21-1
D gene: .
clone size: .
CDR3 DNA: TGTGCCAGCAGCAACTGGACAGGGGGCTACGAGCAGTACTTC
CDR3 protein: CASSNWTGGYEQYF

J gene: TRBJ1-1
V gene: TRBV7-6
D gene: TRBD1
clone size: .
CDR3 DNA: TGTGCCAGCAGCTTAGATACCGGACAGGCGGGTCCGAACACTGAAGCTTTCTTT
CDR3 protein: CASSLDTGQAGPNTEAFF

J gene: TRBJ1-5
V gene: TRBV14
D gene: TRBD1
clone size: .
CDR3 DNA: TGTGCCAGCAGCCCGACAGGGGCCGGAGCGAAGCAGCATTTT
CDR3 protein: CASSPTGAGAKQHF

J gene: TRBJ1-1
V gene: TRBV5-1
D gene: .
clone size: .
CDR3 DNA: TGCGCCAGCAGCTTGAAACCCGGTGGGAACACTGAAGCTTTCTTT
CDR3 protein: CASSLKPGGNTEAFF

J gene: TRBJ2-3
V gene: TRBV7-6
D gene: TRBD2
clone size: .
CDR3 DNA: TGTGCCAGCAGCTTCCTAGCGGGAGGGACGACAGATACGCAGTATTTT
CDR3 protein: CASSFLAGGTTDTQYF

J gene: TRBJ1-2
V gene: TRBV6-5
D gene: .
clone size: few
CDR3 DNA: TGTGCCAGCAGTTGGCATAAAAACTATGGCTACACCTTC
CDR3 protein: CASSWHKNYGYTF

J gene: TRBJ1-1
V gene: TRBV5-1
D gene: TRBD1
clone size: few
CDR3 DNA: TGCGCCAGCAGCCGGGACAGCCTCATGAACACTGAAGCTTTCTTT
CDR3 protein: CASSRDSLMNTEAFF

J gene: TRBJ1-4
V gene: TRBV25-1
D gene: .
clone size: few
CDR3 DNA: TGTGCCAGCAGTGAATGGGAGGGGCCTAATGAAAAACTGTTTTTT
CDR3 protein: CASSEWEGPNEKLFF

J gene: TRBJ1-2
V gene: TRBV30
D gene: TRBD1
clone size: .
CDR3 DNA: TGTGCCTGGACCGGGACAGGGGATGGCTACACCTTC
CDR3 protein: CAWTGTGDGYTF

J gene: TRBJ2-5
V gene: TRBV10-2
D gene: TRBD2
clone size: .
CDR3 DNA: TGCGCCAGCAGCAGGACTAGCTACGAGACCCAGTACTTC
CDR3 protein: CASSRTSYETQYF

J gene: TRBJ2-7
V gene: TRBV5-1
D gene: TRBD1
clone size: once
CDR3 DNA: TGCGCCAGCAGCTGGGACAGGGGCGATTCCTACGAGCAGTACTTC
CDR3 protein: CASSWDRGDSYEQYF

J gene: TRBJ1-1
V gene: TRBV5-1
D gene: .
clone size: few
CDR3 DNA: TGCGCCAGCAGCTTGCAAGAGACAGCGAACACTGAAGCTTTCTTT
CDR3 protein: CASSLQETANTEAFF

J gene: TRBJ1-4
V gene: TRBV28
D gene: TRBD1
clone size: .
CDR3 DNA: TGTGCCAGCAGGTGGACAGGGGGCGCCGGAGAAAAACTGTTTTTT
CDR3 protein: CASRWTGGAGEKLFF

J gene: TRBJ2-5
V gene: TRBV30
D gene: TRBD2
clone size: .
CDR3 DNA: TGTGCCTGGGGAGCGGGAGGGCCGGGGGAGCAGTACTTC
CDR3 protein: CAWGAGGPGEQYF

J gene: TRBJ1-5
V gene: TRBV5-1
D gene: .
clone size: .
CDR3 DNA: TGCGCCAGCAGCCGGAGCTTTAATCAGCCCCAGCATTTT
CDR3 protein: CASSRSFNQPQHF

J gene: TRBJ2-1
V gene: TRBV5-1
D gene: .
clone size: few
CDR3 DNA: TGCGCCAGCAGCTTGGCCCCGGGATCGGGCAATGAGCAGTTCTTC
CDR3 protein: CASSLAPGSGNEQFF

J gene: TRBJ2-1
V gene: TRBV5-4
D gene: TRBD2
clone size: .
CDR3 DNA: TGTGCCAGCAGCTTGGGGGGAAGCGGGAGTTCCTACAATGAGCAGTTCTTC
CDR3 protein: CASSLGGSGSSYNEQFF